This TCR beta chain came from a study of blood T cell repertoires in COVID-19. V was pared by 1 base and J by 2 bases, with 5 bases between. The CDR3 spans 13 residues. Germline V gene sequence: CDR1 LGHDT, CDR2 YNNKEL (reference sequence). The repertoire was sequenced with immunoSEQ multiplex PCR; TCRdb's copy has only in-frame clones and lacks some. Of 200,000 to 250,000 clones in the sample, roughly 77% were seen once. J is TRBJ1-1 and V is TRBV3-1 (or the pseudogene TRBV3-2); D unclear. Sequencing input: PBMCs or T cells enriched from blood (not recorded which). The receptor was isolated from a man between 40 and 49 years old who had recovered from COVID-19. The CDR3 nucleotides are TGTGCCAGCAGCCAAGTTCGTAACACTGAAGCTTTCTTT. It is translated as CASSQVRNTEAFF.